The clone carrying this T cell receptor (beta chain) was seen a handful of times. The CDR3 is made up of 16 amino acids. CDR1 and CDR2 from the germline V gene are MNHNS and SASEGT. After removal of 6 bases from V and 6 bases from J, the junction contained 12 bases not matched to a gene. The data stem from a study of regulatory T cells in long-lasting Graves disease. Library construction for TCR beta used iRepertoire HTBI primers and Arm-PCR of CDR3 regions. TCRdb redid the calling of the multiplex PCR reads with MiXCR, one entry per CDR3 protein. The sample includes approximately 350,000 distinct CDR3 sequences, around 11% of them seen just once. Indicated time point: newly diagnosed GD, antithyroid drugs for less than 3 months. After RNA was extracted from PBMCs, the TCR library was made from it. This sample was also put to use in a study of T cells in Graves' hyperthyroidism and ophthalmopathy.

The chain employs TRBV6-1 and TRBJ1-5; 9 bases fit TRBD1. This clonotype was obtained from a woman under 30 with Graves disease. Material: peripheral blood mononuclear cells (PBMCs), obtained at new diagnosis, from a patient treated with antithyroid drugs. The CDR3 coding sequence is TGTGCCAGCAGAGTTACCGGGACAGGGTTTATTCAGCCCCAGCATTTT. Protein: CASRVTGTGFIQPQHF.